This passage covers 18 T cell receptor beta chains from one sample sequenced in a study of blood T cell repertoires in COVID-19. Only in-frame clones appear in the TCRdb table, and some are missing; sequencing was by immunoSEQ multiplex PCR. Among 130,000 or so clones listed, around 85% were seen once. The sequencing input was peripheral blood. Receptors originate from a human donor in a cohort sampled during active COVID-19.

The rearrangement uses TRBV5-1 and TRBJ2-5; maybe TRBD1 (6 bases). The V and J ends lost 4 bases and 5 bases respectively, with 21 bases between them. The CDR3 covers 16 residues. Germline assignment: CDR1 SGHRS and CDR2 YFSETQ. The CDR3 coding sequence is TGCGCCAGCAGCCCCCAGACAGGTCTCTGGCGGGAGACCCAGTACTTC. The encoded protein is CASSPQTGLWRETQYF.

CDR3 nucleotide sequence: TGTGCCAGCAGCCCCGTAATTGGAGACTCTGGGGCCAACGTCCTGACTTTC. Protein product: CASSPVIGDSGANVLTF. This chain uses TRBV7-9 with TRBJ2-6; D unclear. Per the germline V gene, CDR1 is SEHNR and CDR2 is FQNEAQ (reference sequence). This CDR3 is built from 17 residues. Trimming cost V 5 bases and J 0 bases, with 14 bases left between them.

The chain carries TRBV7-9 and TRBJ2-1; D may be TRBD2 (5 bases). The CDR3 has 14 amino acids. Germline loops: CDR1 SEHNR, CDR2 FQNEAQ (reference sequence). V lost 2 bases and J 4 bases, leaving 9 bases between the germline ends. CDR3 in DNA: TGTGCCAGCAGCTTAAGCGGCTATTACAATGAGCAGTTCTTC. Protein product: CASSLSGYYNEQFF.

J is TRBJ1-1 and V is TRBV3-1 (or the pseudogene TRBV3-2), with TRBD1 as a possible D gene (5 bases). Germline CDR1 LGHDT, CDR2 YNNKEL (reference sequence). The CDR3 has 14 residues. The V end lost 5 bases, the J end lost 1 base, and 11 bases lay between the germline ends. CDR3 sequence (DNA): TGTGCCAGCAGCTCCAGCGGGACGAACACTGAAGCTTTCTTT. This gives the protein CASSSSGTNTEAFF.

The chain joins TRBV11-2 to TRBJ2-2; TRBD1 matches at 8 bases. Per the germline V gene, CDR1 is SGHAT and CDR2 is FQNNGV. The CDR3 sequence is 15 residues long. V dropped 2 bases and J dropped 4; count of bases not matched to a gene: 3. In DNA form, the CDR3 reads TGTGCCAGCAGCTTACAGGGGGCGGGCACCGGGGAGCTGTTTTTT. Protein: CASSLQGAGTGELFF.

This clone showed up just once. The rearrangement uses TRBV20-1 and TRBJ1-1; D not resolved. Germline CDR1 DFQATT, CDR2 SNEGSKA (reference sequence). Trimming shortened V by 3 bases and J by 8 bases, and 7 bases separated the two germline ends. The length of the CDR3 is 10 residues. The CDR3 here is CSARFGEAFF. The CDR3 DNA is TGCAGTGCTAGGTTCGGGGAAGCTTTCTTT.

The chain combines TRBV3-1 (or the pseudogene TRBV3-2) with TRBJ2-1, with unresolved D. Germline CDR1 LGHDT, CDR2 YNNKEL (reference sequence). The CDR3 totals 12 residues. Trimming took 2 bases from V and 3 from J, leaving 2 bases between them. This CDR3 reads CASSQHYNEQFF. The CDR3 nucleotides read TGTGCCAGCAGCCAACACTACAATGAGCAGTTCTTC.

This rearrangement joins TRBV13 to TRBJ2-5; D gene ambiguous. V was pared by 6 bases and J by 5 bases, with 16 bases between. CDR1 and CDR2 (germline): PRHDT, FYEKMQ (reference sequence). There are 14 residues in the CDR3. Here the CDR3 reads CASSLPMEFETQYF. The CDR3 coding sequence is TGTGCCAGCAGTCTTCCGATGGAGTTTGAGACCCAGTACTTC.

The J gene is TRBJ2-1, the V gene TRBV19; 10 bases line up with TRBD2. The V gene end was trimmed by 10 bases and the J gene end by 1 base; junction bases not matched to a gene: 10. The length of the CDR3 is 16 residues. Germline CDR1 and CDR2: LNHDA and SQIVND (reference sequence). CDR3 sequence reads: CATMQQTSGSYNEQFF. The DNA of the CDR3 is TGTGCCACCATGCAGCAGACTAGCGGGTCCTACAATGAGCAGTTCTTC.

The rearrangement joins TRBV19 to TRBJ1-2; no definite D call. The V and J ends lost 3 bases and 2 bases respectively, with 7 bases between them. The CDR3 runs 13 residues. Germline-derived CDR1 and CDR2 are LNHDA and SQIVND (reference sequence). The CDR3 sequence is CASSILENYGYTF. The CDR3 DNA is TGTGCCAGTAGTATTCTCGAGAACTATGGCTACACCTTC.

The rearrangement joins TRBV9 to TRBJ2-7; D unresolved. The V gene's germline CDR1 is SGDLS and CDR2 YYNGEE. This CDR3 is built from 14 residues. The ends were cut back, 0 bases at V and 1 base at J, with 8 bases in the middle. The CDR3 reads CASSVGQASYEQYF. CDR3 bases: TGTGCCAGCAGCGTAGGTCAGGCTTCCTACGAGCAGTACTTC.

This chain links TRBV4-3 with TRBJ2-1; TRBD1 matches at 9 bases. The CDR3 has 15 amino acids. Germline-derived CDR1 and CDR2 are LGHNA and YSLEER. V gave up 2 bases and J gave up 7 bases; unmatched junction bases: 6. The CDR3 loop reads CASSQIGTGWNEQFF. The CDR3 DNA reads as TGCGCCAGCAGCCAAATTGGGACAGGGTGGAATGAGCAGTTCTTC.

The rearrangement uses TRBV19 and TRBJ1-1, with a weak D call TRBD1 (6 bases). The CDR3 loop spans 16 amino acids. V gave up 6 bases and J gave up 4 bases, with 21 bases separating them. Germline lookup yields CDR1 LNHDA and CDR2 SQIVND (reference sequence). The CDR3 protein is CASSTLLPQGSTEAFF. CDR3 DNA: TGTGCCAGTAGCACCCTCCTGCCCCAGGGGTCCACTGAAGCTTTCTTT.

This clone was seen a single time. The rearrangement uses TRBV4-3 and TRBJ1-5; no reliable D call. The CDR3 is made up of 13 amino acids. V lost 0 bases and J lost 7, with 7 bases in between. Germline values: CDR1 LGHNA, CDR2 YSLEER. In DNA form, the CDR3 reads TGCGCCAGCAGCCAAGATTTCGTCCAGCCCCAGCATTTT. Its protein product is CASSQDFVQPQHF.

This rearrangement joins TRBV7-2 to TRBJ1-6, with 7 bases that match TRBD1. V shed 5 bases, J shed 5 bases, and the junction held 6 bases outside the gene matches. This CDR3 is built from 15 residues. CDR1 and CDR2 (germline): SGHTA, FQGNSA. The CDR3 reads CASSLTGADNSPLHF. The CDR3, as DNA: TGTGCCAGCAGCCTAACAGGGGCGGATAATTCACCCCTCCACTTT.

This clone appeared a single time. V gene TRBV28 combines with J gene TRBJ1-2; 10 nucleotides line up with TRBD1. Trimming took 4 bases from V and 5 from J; bases not matched to a gene: 7. The V gene's germline CDR1 is MDHEN and CDR2 SYDVKM. CDR3 length: 15 residues. CDR3: CASSSPRQGAYGYTF. The CDR3 coding sequence is TGTGCCAGCAGTTCCCCCCGACAGGGGGCGTATGGCTACACCTTC.

The V and J genes are TRBV11-3 and TRBJ1-2, with 7 bases matching TRBD1. CDR3 size: 15 residues. Germline V lookup: CDR1 SGHNT, CDR2 YENEEA. V trimming: 1 base; J trimming: 5 bases; junction bases outside the gene matches: 7. The CDR3 DNA sequence: TGTGCCAGCAGCTTAGCTCCGGGACAGCCTTATGGCTACACCTTC. This sequence encodes CASSLAPGQPYGYTF.

The chain joins TRBV5-5 to TRBJ2-2; D ambiguous. Per germline, CDR1 SGHKS and CDR2 YYEKEE (reference sequence). This CDR3 contains 16 residues. V shed 1 base and J shed 4 bases, with 14 bases lying between them. CDR3 residues: CASSLLASEATGELFF. Written as DNA, the CDR3 is TGTGCCAGCAGCTTGTTGGCGAGCGAAGCCACCGGGGAGCTGTTTTTT.